These 20 T cell receptor beta chains were all obtained from the same sample, sequenced in a study of blood T cell repertoires in COVID-19 (dated by TCRdb to about 2020). The method behind the library was the immunoSEQ multiplex PCR assay. Held by TCRdb, this immuneACCESS table contains in-frame sequences only and omits some clones. Under half of the omission traces to an unresolved V gene where checked; the cause of the rest is unknown. The table for this sample lists 150,000 to 200,000 clones; about 86% of them were counted only once. The top ten clones comprise roughly 3.3% of the sample. Sequenced input: peripheral blood. Receptors were obtained from a man between 18 and 29 years old with active or convalescent COVID-19.

The chain combines TRBV7-2 with TRBJ1-5, with D uncertain. Germline values: CDR1 SGHTA, CDR2 FQGNSA. This CDR3 comprises 14 residues. V lost 5 bases and J 3 bases, leaving 11 bases between the germline ends. The CDR3 nucleotides are TGTGCCAGCAGCGAGGGTAGTAACAATCAGCCCCAGCATTTT. This encodes CASSEGSNNQPQHF.

The chain carries TRBV1 and TRBJ2-5; the table's D gene call, TRBD2, was not cross checked with the DNA. TRBV1 is designated a pseudogene. This CDR3 region has 16 residues. The CDR3 loop is CTSSQYRLAPHETQYF. The CDR3 DNA sequence: TGCACCAGCAGCCAGTACCGACTAGCGCCTCATGAGACCCAGTACTTC.

The chain joins TRBV29-1 to TRBJ2-2; 7 positions agree with TRBD2. There are 13 residues in the CDR3. CDR1 and CDR2 (germline): SQVTM, ANQGSEA. The J segment lost 8 bases and the V segment lost 7 bases, leaving 10 bases of the junction unmatched. CDR3 bases: TGCAGCGCTGGGACTATCTTAAATGGGGAGCTGTTTTTT. Amino acid sequence: CSAGTILNGELFF.

This chain links TRBV19 with TRBJ1-4; weak D call: TRBD1 (6 bases). Germline lookup yields CDR1 LNHDA and CDR2 SQIVND (reference sequence). Trimming took off 5 bases at V and 3 bases at J, with 16 bases between the two ends. This CDR3 has 16 residues. CDR3 residues: CASSLWTAPANEKLFF. In nucleotides, the CDR3 is TGTGCCAGTAGTCTCTGGACAGCGCCAGCTAATGAAAAACTGTTTTTT.

The chain is built from TRBV7-8 and TRBJ1-6; D is uncertain. The CDR3 is 17 residues long. Trimming removed 4 bases from V and 9 bases from J, with 22 bases in between. Per the germline V gene, CDR1 is SGHVS and CDR2 is FQNEAQ. The CDR3 DNA sequence: TGTGCCAGCAGCTCCATTAGTAGAGGAGCCGGGGTTTCACCCCTCCACTTT. Protein: CASSSISRGAGVSPLHF.

The rearrangement joins TRBV6-1 to TRBJ1-5; no clear D gene. V was trimmed by 10 bases and J by 0 bases, leaving 13 bases between them. This CDR3 is 14 amino acids long. Germline V CDR1 and CDR2: MNHNS, SASEGT. CDR3 nucleotides: TGTGCCACCAAGGAGGTTACTAGCAATCAGCCCCAGCATTTT. Translated: CATKEVTSNQPQHF.

V is TRBV5-1 and J is TRBJ2-7; possible D gene TRBD1, 5 bases. The V and J ends lost 0 bases and 0 bases respectively, with 10 bases between them. This CDR3 spans 15 amino acids. Germline loops: CDR1 SGHRS, CDR2 YFSETQ. The CDR3, as DNA: TGCGCCAGCAGCTTGGAAGGGGCAGCCTCCTACGAGCAGTACTTC. This encodes CASSLEGAASYEQYF.

This clone was seen a single time. CDR3 bases: TGCGCCAGCAGCTTGGTGGGACAGGGTACTGGAAACACCATATATTTT. It specifies CASSLVGQGTGNTIYF. The chain links TRBV5-1 to TRBJ1-3; TRBD1 matches at 9 bases. The V and J ends lost 0 bases and 2 bases, in that order; junction bases with no gene match: 3. This CDR3 comprises 16 residues. Germline CDR1 reads SGHRS; CDR2 reads YFSETQ.

J is TRBJ1-1 and V is TRBV7-2; weak D call: TRBD1 (6 bases). Germline V gene data show CDR1 as SGHTA and CDR2 as FQGNSA. Trimming removed 4 bases from V and 1 base from J, with 13 bases in between. This CDR3 is built from 15 residues. The CDR3, as DNA: TGTGCCAGCAGCTCCTGGCGGGGGCCGAACACTGAAGCTTTCTTT. Protein sequence: CASSSWRGPNTEAFF.

The chain couples TRBV6-1 to TRBJ1-5; 7 bases match TRBD1. The germline V gene encodes CDR1 MNHNS and CDR2 SASEGT. This CDR3 has 16 amino acids. The junction had 6 bases not matched to a gene; V was cut back by 4 bases and J by 0 bases. CDR3 sequence reads: CASSGQGFSSNQPQHF. As DNA, the CDR3 is TGTGCCAGCAGTGGACAGGGCTTTTCTAGCAATCAGCCCCAGCATTTT.

The rearrangement joins TRBV11-3 to TRBJ1-5, with D hard to call. CDR3 size: 13 residues. The V and J ends lost 5 bases and 7 bases respectively, with 12 bases between them. The V gene's germline CDR1 is SGHNT and CDR2 YENEEA. The CDR3 loop reads CASSPGPWQPQHF. The CDR3 region has the DNA TGTGCCAGCAGCCCTGGCCCTTGGCAGCCCCAGCATTTT.

The V and J genes are TRBV10-3 and TRBJ1-1; 10 nucleotides align to TRBD1. The CDR3 has 15 amino acids. J was trimmed by 4 bases and V by 6 bases; bases with no gene match: 8. CDR1 is ENHRY and CDR2 is SYGVKD in the germline V gene. CDR3 residues: CAISDRDRGRTEAFF. CDR3 DNA sequence: TGTGCCATCAGCGATAGGGACAGGGGTCGCACTGAAGCTTTCTTT.

This clone has a single count. The J gene is TRBJ2-7, the V gene TRBV7-8; TRBD1 matches at 7 bases. This CDR3 contains 13 residues. J was trimmed by 2 bases and V by 5 bases; bases with no gene match: 3. CDR1 and CDR2 from the germline V gene are SGHVS and FQNEAQ. DNA of the CDR3: TGTGCCAGCAGCCTGGACAGGCCCTACGAGCAGTACTTC. Its translation is CASSLDRPYEQYF.

Points on this clone: Other DNA sequences from this sample encode an identical CDR3 as well. The rearrangement links TRBV24-1 to TRBJ2-2; 7 bases line up with TRBD2. The CDR3 has 14 amino acids. Per the germline V gene, CDR1 is KGHDR and CDR2 is SFDVKD. V lost 9 bases, J lost 1 base, and 4 bases stayed unmatched. This CDR3 is CATSGGLNTGELFF. DNA of the CDR3: TGTGCCACCTCGGGGGGACTGAACACCGGGGAGCTGTTTTTT.

The J gene is TRBJ1-2, the V gene TRBV7-6; the match to TRBD1 covers 8 bases. V lost 1 base and J lost 7; bases outside the gene matches: 5. CDR3 length: 14 amino acids. Germline V lookup: CDR1 SGHVS, CDR2 FNYEAQ. The CDR3 region is CASSLGPTGGGYTF. CDR3 bases: TGTGCCAGCAGCTTAGGACCTACAGGGGGTGGCTACACCTTC.

This chain joins TRBV19 and TRBJ2-7, with TRBD1 matching 11 bases. CDR3 size: 15 residues. The V gene's germline CDR1 is LNHDA and CDR2 SQIVND (reference sequence). The trim removed 6 bases at V and 4 bases at J, leaving 8 bases unmatched. The CDR3 region has the DNA TGTGCCAGTAGCGTGGGACAGGGGGGAGGTTACGAGCAGTACTTC. This sequence encodes CASSVGQGGGYEQYF.

J is TRBJ1-5 and V is TRBV3-1 (or the pseudogene TRBV3-2), with 8 bases identical to TRBD1. The CDR3 covers 15 residues. Losses at the gene ends were 4 bases for V and 4 bases for J; bases not matched to a gene: 6. CDR1 is LGHDT, CDR2 YNNKEL, per germline (reference sequence). The CDR3 nucleotides are TGTGCCAGCAGCCCGGCGGACAGGGCTAATCAGCCCCAGCATTTT. This sequence encodes CASSPADRANQPQHF.

The rearrangement joins TRBV7-6 to TRBJ1-4; tentative D call: TRBD1 (6 bases). The CDR3 sequence is 13 residues long. CDR1 is SGHVS, CDR2 FNYEAQ, per germline. The V end lost 1 base, the J end lost 8 bases, and 8 bases lay between the germline ends. The CDR3 here is CASSLEDREKLFF. The CDR3 nucleotides read TGTGCCAGCAGCTTAGAGGACAGAGAAAAACTGTTTTTT.

The rearrangement links TRBV6-2 or TRBV6-3 to TRBJ1-1, with 8 bases identical to TRBD1. The junction had 6 bases not matched to a gene; V was cut back by 5 bases and J by 1 base. The CDR3 spans 15 residues. In germline, CDR1 is MNHEY, CDR2 SVGEGT. The CDR3 here is CASSVPGTGNTEAFF. DNA for the CDR3: TGTGCCAGCAGTGTCCCCGGGACAGGGAACACTGAAGCTTTCTTT.

The chain joins TRBV20-1 to TRBJ1-2; weak D call: TRBD1 (5 bases). The CDR3 is made up of 11 amino acids. V was pared by 3 bases and J by 6 bases, with 8 bases between. CDR1 and CDR2 from the germline V gene are DFQATT and SNEGSKA (reference sequence). DNA of the CDR3: TGCAGTGCTAGCAAGACAGATGGCTACACCTTC. Encoded protein: CSASKTDGYTF.